This TCR beta chain is drawn from a study of blood T cell repertoires in COVID-19. In germline, CDR1 is SGHAT, CDR2 FQNNGV. The V end was cut by 1 base, the J end by 0 bases, with 13 bases between. The CDR3 has 17 amino acids. In the source study's methods: Reference gene primer amplification yielded estimated nucleated cell counts. TCRdb's table, derived via immunoSEQ multiplex PCR, lists solely in-frame clones and lacks some. The V and J calls and clone size were taken over from that table, and D and trimming were inferred from the DNA. The sample records 60,000 to 80,000 clones, 85% to 90% being singletons. One Seattle source followed patients from active infection through their disease course.

Material: peripheral blood. The receptor was derived from a woman aged 55-69 years with COVID-19, enrolled during active disease. The rearrangement uses TRBV11-2 and TRBJ2-1; unclear D gene. Here the CDR3 DNA reads TGTGCCAGCAGCTTAGCTCTGGGCACGAGCTCCTACAATGAGCAGTTCTTC. As protein: CASSLALGTSSYNEQFF.